The 10 T cell receptor beta chains given below trace back to one sample, sequenced in a study of T cell repertoires in cytomegalovirus infection. TCRdb passed the reads through MiXCR, listing each CDR3 protein once. The table has fewer than 200,000 distinct CDR3 sequences, about 21% seen once. The material sequenced was PBMCs. The receptors originated from a human donor in good health (CMV status not recorded). Some clones in this sample may be carry-over from other donors' samples.

The chain uses TRBV20-1 and TRBJ2-1, with D unclear. Per germline, CDR1 DFQATT and CDR2 SNEGSKA (reference sequence). This CDR3 has 13 amino acids. The V gene lost 6 bases and the J gene lost 9 bases, with 18 bases spanning the gap. The CDR3 spells CSAVRSPPSEQFF. DNA of the CDR3: TGCAGTGCGGTGCGCAGCCCTCCCAGTGAGCAGTTCTTC.

This clonotype was detected only a few times. V is TRBV11-3 and J is TRBJ2-1; TRBD1 matches at 9 bases. Germline V gene data show CDR1 as SGHNT and CDR2 as YENEEA. V was clipped by 5 bases and J by 6 bases; unmatched bases: 8. The CDR3 is 15 residues long. The chain's CDR3 is CASSPRDRDANEQFF. CDR3 coding DNA: TGTGCCAGCAGCCCCCGGGACAGGGACGCCAATGAGCAGTTCTTC.

This clonotype was detected many times. The J gene is TRBJ2-3, the V gene TRBV7-9; D is unresolved. V lost 5 bases to trimming and J lost 0 bases, with 12 bases between them. The germline CDR1 and CDR2 sequences are SEHNR and FQNEAQ (reference sequence). The CDR3 totals 15 residues. CDR3 coding DNA: TGTGCCAGCAGCCGAAGACCAGGAAGCACAGATACGCAGTATTTT. It codes for CASSRRPGSTDTQYF.

This clonotype was seen ten or more times. This chain links TRBV7-2 with TRBJ1-2; no reliable D call. The germline V gene has CDR1 SGHTA and CDR2 FQGNSA. This CDR3 is 12 amino acids long. V lost 1 base, J lost 6 bases, and 6 bases lay in between. The CDR3 here is CASSLGWDGYTF. In DNA form, the CDR3 reads TGTGCCAGCAGCTTAGGATGGGATGGCTACACCTTC. Looking up the rest from reference TRBV7-2 and TRBJ1-2 gives the full variable domain: GAGVSQSPSNKVTEKGKDVELRCDPISGHTALYWYRQSLGQGLEFLIYFQGNSAPDKSGLPSDRFSAERTGGSVSTLTIQRTQQEDSAVYLCASSLGWDGYTFGSGTRLTVV.

This clonotype was seen repeatedly, ten times or more. The chain carries TRBV25-1 and TRBJ1-3; a weak D match, TRBD1 (5 bases). Germline V gene lookup returns CDR1 MGHDK and CDR2 SYGVNS. With 3 bases removed from V and 0 bases from J, the gap between germline ends came to 12 bases. The CDR3 totals 16 residues. The CDR3 DNA follows: TGTGCCAGCAGTGAGGTGCGGGGCAGCTCTGGAAACACCATATATTTT. Translation: CASSEVRGSSGNTIYF.

This clonotype has a handful of counts. The chain has TRBV7-8 and TRBJ2-7, with D perhaps matching TRBD1 or TRBD2 (5 bases each). Germline V gene lookup returns CDR1 SGHVS and CDR2 FQNEAQ. This CDR3 contains 16 residues. V lost 3 bases and J 2 bases, leaving 17 bases between the germline ends. The chain's CDR3 is CASSLGSGTGTYEQYF. The CDR3 region has the DNA TGTGCCAGCAGCTTGGGTTCGGGGACGGGTACCTACGAGCAGTACTTC.

This clonotype showed up many times. V gene TRBV11-2 combines with J gene TRBJ1-2, with D tentatively TRBD1 (6 bases). The CDR3 sequence is 14 residues long. CDR1 is SGHAT, CDR2 FQNNGV, per germline. With 5 bases removed from V and 2 bases from J, the gap between germline ends came to 12 bases. The CDR3 loop is CASSRLTGNYGYTF. CDR3 nucleotides: TGTGCCAGCAGCCGGCTTACAGGGAACTATGGCTACACCTTC.

The CDR3 loop is CASSLGQAGDREAFF. In DNA, the CDR3 is TGTGCCAGCAGCTTAGGACAGGCAGGGGACCGCGAAGCTTTCTTT. The V and J genes are TRBV7-9 and TRBJ1-1, with D maybe TRBD1 (6 bases). The CDR3 runs to 15 residues. Per germline, CDR1 SEHNR and CDR2 FQNEAQ (reference sequence). V lost 1 base, J lost 8 bases, and 17 bases lay in between.

The chain carries TRBV15 and TRBJ1-2; 9 bases map to TRBD1. Germline V gene lookup returns CDR1 LNHNV and CDR2 YYDKDF (reference sequence). The CDR3 length is 16 residues. V was pared by 0 bases and J by 8 bases, with 10 bases of the junction left unmatched. CDR3 residues: CATSREKDRGPRGYTF. CDR3 nucleotides: TGTGCCACCAGCAGAGAAAAGGACAGGGGCCCGAGGGGCTACACCTTC.

V and J are TRBV6-4 and TRBJ2-1; TRBD1 is a possible D gene (5 bases). CDR1 and CDR2 (germline): MRHNA, SNTAGT. Trimming took off 6 bases at V and 5 bases at J, with 14 bases between the two ends. This CDR3 has 14 amino acids. CDR3 DNA sequence: TGTGCCAGCAGCGAAGAGCAGGGCCACAATGAGCAGTTCTTC. This translates into CASSEEQGHNEQFF.